These 9 T cell receptor beta chains were sequenced from one sample in a study of post-analysis software for immune sequencing data. Findings of the study overall: In patients, about 5 TRBV segments were more frequent than in controls, with TRBV5-6, TRBV5-1 and TRBV20-1 among them.

For these TCRs, the target antigens are not known. Incorporated into the TCR beta cDNA libraries were unique molecular identifiers, which served to reduce PCR and sequencing biases. TCRdb ran MiXCR on the PCR reads and lists one entry per CDR3 protein. The data hold 740,000 or so distinct CDR3 sequences, with about 50% observed a single time. Sequencing used blood. Receptor source: a girl aged 10 to 17 with multiple sclerosis.

The rearrangement links TRBV12-3 or TRBV12-4 to TRBJ2-3; 12 nucleotides match TRBD2. CDR3 length: 17 residues. V was clipped by 2 bases and J by 4 bases; unmatched bases: 7. The CDR3, as DNA: TGTGCCAGCAGTTTACCACGGGGACTAGCGGGCTCAGATACGCAGTATTTT. It codes for CASSLPRGLAGSDTQYF.

The V and J genes are TRBV5-1 and TRBJ1-2; unclear D gene. The CDR3 is made up of 13 amino acids. V lost 4 bases, J lost 4 bases, and 11 bases lay in between. Germline loops: CDR1 SGHRS, CDR2 YFSETQ. Written as DNA, the CDR3 is TGCGCCAGCAGCCCTACAGTCTCCTATGGCTACACCTTC. The encoded protein is CASSPTVSYGYTF. The complete variable domain, with remaining parts taken from reference TRBV5-1 and TRBJ1-2, reads KAGVTQTPRYLIKTRGQQVTLSCSPISGHRSVSWYQQTPGQGLQFLFEYFSETQRNKGNFPGRFSGRQFSNSRSEMNVSTLELGDSALYLCASSPTVSYGYTFGSGTRLTVV.

The chain uses TRBV7-2 and TRBJ1-2; D might be TRBD1 (5 bases). CDR1 and CDR2 (germline): SGHTA, FQGNSA. This CDR3 is built from 17 residues. V was shortened by 2 bases and J by 1 base, with 17 bases between the two germline ends. The CDR3 DNA follows: TGTGCCAGCAGCTTATACCTCCTGGCGGACATTAACTATGGCTACACCTTC. Amino acid sequence: CASSLYLLADINYGYTF. The full variable domain, with the rest looked up from reference TRBV7-2 and TRBJ1-2, is GAGVSQSPSNKVTEKGKDVELRCDPISGHTALYWYRQSLGQGLEFLIYFQGNSAPDKSGLPSDRFSAERTGGSVSTLTIQRTQQEDSAVYLCASSLYLLADINYGYTFGSGTRLTVV.

This sequence joins TRBV20-1 and TRBJ2-7, with 8 bases fitting TRBD2. This CDR3 has 15 amino acids. The trim removed 1 base at V and 5 bases at J, leaving 10 bases unmatched. Germline V gene lookup returns CDR1 DFQATT and CDR2 SNEGSKA (reference sequence). The CDR3: CSARVGGLVLDEQYF. CDR3 in DNA: TGCAGTGCTAGAGTGGGGGGACTAGTTCTAGACGAGCAGTACTTC.

A few counts support this clonotype. The chain links TRBV27 to TRBJ2-7; no clear D. The CDR3 loop spans 15 amino acids. V shed 2 bases and J shed 0 bases, with 11 bases lying between them. CDR1 is MNHEY and CDR2 is SMNVEV in the germline V gene (reference sequence). The CDR3 nucleotides read TGTGCCAGCAGTTTAACAGTTCAGAGCTCCTACGAGCAGTACTTC. This encodes CASSLTVQSSYEQYF.

This sequence joins TRBV5-1 and TRBJ2-2, with D perhaps TRBD1 (6 bases). The CDR3 is made up of 16 amino acids. Germline CDR1 reads SGHRS; CDR2 reads YFSETQ. V dropped 1 base and J dropped 0 bases, with 10 bases sitting between them. The DNA of the CDR3 is TGCGCCAGCAGCTTGATGACAGGAGCGAACACCGGGGAGCTGTTTTTT. Translation gives CASSLMTGANTGELFF.

The chain links TRBV6-2 or TRBV6-3 to TRBJ2-1; D not resolved. CDR1 is MNHEY, CDR2 SVGEGT, per germline. The CDR3 has 11 amino acids. V was shortened by 10 bases and J by 7 bases, with 11 bases between the two germline ends. CDR3 region: CATNRKNEQFF. CDR3 coding DNA: TGTGCCACCAACCGGAAGAATGAGCAGTTCTTC.

The chain has TRBV2 and TRBJ2-7, with D perhaps matching TRBD2 (6 bases). The CDR3 loop spans 13 amino acids. CDR1 and CDR2 (germline): SNHLY, FYNNEI. V lost 7 bases and J 4 bases, leaving 14 bases between the germline ends. CDR3 nucleotides: TGTGCCAGCACCCGGGGGAGACTTTACGAGCAGTACTTC. Its translation is CASTRGRLYEQYF. Combining the CDR3 with reference TRBV2 and TRBJ2-7 gives the whole variable domain EPEVTQTPSHQVTQMGQEVILRCVPISNHLYFYWYRQILGQKVEFLVSFYNNEISEKSEIFDDQFSVERPDGSNFTLKIRSTKLEDSAMYFCASTRGRLYEQYFGPGTRLTVT.

This chain joins TRBV5-6 and TRBJ1-2, with D possibly TRBD1 on 5 matching bases. The CDR3 covers 14 residues. Germline loops: CDR1 SGHDT, CDR2 YYEEEE. Trimming shortened V by 4 bases and J by 2 bases, and 12 bases separated the two germline ends. CDR3 sequence reads: CASSQGAENYGYTF. As DNA, the CDR3 is TGTGCCAGCAGCCAAGGGGCAGAAAACTATGGCTACACCTTC.